The 15 T cell receptor beta chains reported below all come from one sample, sequenced in a study of T-cell reconstitution after alpha-beta-depleted transplantation in children. TCRbeta library construction was performed incorporating unique molecular identifiers. TCRdb re-called the PCR reads with MiXCR, one entry per CDR3 protein. Of about 420,000 distinct CDR3 sequences in the sample, approximately 11% were seen once. Specimen: PBMCs from the stem cell graft donor, collected from the stem cell graft. The receptors were sampled from a human donor who donated a stem cell graft to a child with acute myeloid leukemia.

This clonotype was seen only a few times. The chain carries TRBV7-3 and TRBJ2-5, with 9 positions matching TRBD2. The CDR3 extends over 16 amino acids. Looked up from germline, CDR1 is SGHTA and CDR2 is FQGTGA. The trim removed 5 bases at V and 4 bases at J, leaving 11 bases unmatched. CDR3 sequence: CASSPAGAGGPETQYF. As DNA, the CDR3 is TGTGCCAGCAGCCCGGCCGGAGCGGGGGGCCCAGAGACCCAGTACTTC.

This chain joins TRBV30 and TRBJ2-7, with 11 bases identical to TRBD1. CDR1 is GTSNPN, CDR2 SVGIG, per germline (reference sequence). Trimming removed 2 bases from V and 1 base from J; junction bases left unmatched: 10. The CDR3 loop spans 17 amino acids. Here the CDR3 DNA reads TGTGCCTGGAGTAGCCCCGAGGGGACAGGGGGTTCCTACGAGCAGTACGTC. Translation gives CAWSSPEGTGGSYEQYV.

This clonotype was detected only a few times. The chain links TRBV19 to TRBJ2-1; D gene uncertain. Germline V gene data show CDR1 as LNHDA and CDR2 as SQIVND (reference sequence). V was trimmed by 3 bases and J by 4 bases, leaving 4 bases between them. This CDR3 is 12 amino acids long. In DNA form, the CDR3 reads TGTGCCAGTAGTATCGGGTACAATGAGCAGTTCTTC. Its translation: CASSIGYNEQFF.

At least ten counts were recorded for this clonotype. The CDR3 is CAISKRQGTQETQYF. The CDR3 nucleotides are TGTGCCATCAGCAAAAGACAGGGGACACAAGAGACCCAGTACTTC. The chain couples TRBV10-3 to TRBJ2-5, with 8 bases aligning to TRBD1. Germline loops: CDR1 ENHRY, CDR2 SYGVKD. Trimming took 6 bases from V and 2 from J; bases not matched to a gene: 8. The CDR3 is made up of 15 amino acids.

The rearrangement uses TRBV19 and TRBJ2-1; 9 nucleotides align to TRBD2. The V gene end was trimmed by 4 bases and the J gene end by 8 bases; junction bases not matched to a gene: 12. Germline V gene data show CDR1 as LNHDA and CDR2 as SQIVND (reference sequence). This CDR3 is built from 16 residues. CDR3 nucleotide sequence: TGTGCCAGTAGTACCGCCGGGCGGGAGGGCCTCGATGAGCAGTTCTTC. Amino acid sequence: CASSTAGREGLDEQFF.

In this sample, this clonotype turned up many times. V is TRBV4-3 and J is TRBJ1-4; TRBD1 might be the D (5 bases). Trimming removed 3 bases from V and 7 bases from J, with 12 bases in between. This CDR3 is 14 amino acids long. Germline CDR1 and CDR2: LGHNA and YSLEER. CDR3 coding DNA: TGCGCCAGCAGCCAGGGCCAGGGATTTGAAAAACTGTTTTTT. Translation: CASSQGQGFEKLFF.

This clonotype was detected a few times. The V call is TRBV5-1, the J call TRBJ1-1, with TRBD1 as a possible D gene (5 bases). Germline-derived CDR1 and CDR2 are SGHRS and YFSETQ. The CDR3 sequence is 15 residues long. V was cut by 3 bases and J by 0 bases, with 12 bases left in between. CDR3 amino acids: CASSWGEGLNTEAFF. CDR3 DNA sequence: TGCGCCAGCAGCTGGGGGGAGGGCTTGAACACTGAAGCTTTCTTT.

This sequence joins TRBV20-1 and TRBJ1-3, with D hard to call. The CDR3 spans 11 residues. Germline lookup yields CDR1 DFQATT and CDR2 SNEGSKA (reference sequence). CDR3 in amino acids: CSGSSGNTIYF. CDR3 DNA sequence: TGCAGCGGGTCGTCTGGAAACACCATATATTTT.

This clonotype was detected many times. Being one base from a much bigger clone, this may be a read error. V and J are TRBV7-3 and TRBJ1-1; tentatively, D is TRBD1 (5 bases). V was pared by 3 bases and J by 1 base, with 6 bases between. The V gene's germline CDR1 is SGHTA and CDR2 FQGTGA. The CDR3 loop spans 13 amino acids. CDR3 bases: TGTGCCAGCAGCTTCGGGACGAACACTGAAGCTTTCTTT. It is translated as CASSFGTNTEAFF.

This clonotype was detected only a few times. CDR3 loop: CASSIQGSNTGELFF. In DNA, the CDR3 is TGCGCCAGCAGCATACAGGGGTCTAACACCGGGGAGCTGTTTTTT. This rearrangement joins TRBV5-1 to TRBJ2-2; TRBD1 agrees at 7 bases. Losses at the gene ends were 4 bases for V and 2 bases for J; bases not matched to a gene: 5. The CDR3 length is 15 residues. The germline gives CDR1 SGHRS, CDR2 YFSETQ. The variable domain in full, completed from reference TRBV5-1 and TRBJ2-2, reads KAGVTQTPRYLIKTRGQQVTLSCSPISGHRSVSWYQQTPGQGLQFLFEYFSETQRNKGNFPGRFSGRQFSNSRSEMNVSTLELGDSALYLCASSIQGSNTGELFFGEGSRLTVL.

The DNA for the CDR3 is TGTGCCAGCAGTTCAATGGGGGTAGATACGCAGTATTTT. It encodes CASSSMGVDTQYF. The V and J genes are TRBV12-3 or TRBV12-4 and TRBJ2-3; D is tentatively TRBD1 or TRBD2 (5 bases each). The CDR3 contains 13 residues. V was cut by 4 bases and J by 5 bases, with 10 bases left in between.

In this sample, this clonotype turned up a few times. The CDR3 DNA sequence: TGTGCCAGCAGCCGGAGGGAGAGCTACCCTGCCTCTGGGGCCAACGTCCTGACTTTC. It encodes CASSRRESYPASGANVLTF. The rearrangement uses TRBV4-2 and TRBJ2-6; the D gene is possibly TRBD2 (6 bases). There are 19 residues in the CDR3. Deletions cut 4 bases from V and 0 bases from J, with 19 bases between. Germline CDR1 is LGHNA and CDR2 is YNFKEQ.

This clonotype was counted only a few times. The chain recombines TRBV5-4 with TRBJ2-5; 9 nucleotides agree with TRBD1. Per germline, CDR1 SGHNT and CDR2 YYREEE (reference sequence). The CDR3 covers 16 residues. Trimming at V came to 2 bases and at J to 3 bases, leaving 8 bases not matched to a gene. DNA for the CDR3: TGTGCCAGCAGCTTCGGGCTTCGACAGGGGGAAGAGACCCAGTACTTC. This translates into CASSFGLRQGEETQYF.

This clonotype was seen many times. The V call is TRBV20-1, the J call TRBJ1-5; weak D call: TRBD1 (6 bases). V lost 4 bases and J lost 4, with 14 bases in between. Germline CDR1 reads DFQATT; CDR2 reads SNEGSKA (reference sequence). The CDR3 spans 14 residues. CDR3 sequence: CSAIRAGENQPQHF. The CDR3, as DNA: TGCAGTGCTATTCGGGCAGGGGAGAATCAGCCCCAGCATTTT.

The rearrangement joins TRBV20-1 to TRBJ2-7; TRBD1 aligns across 8 bases. J gave up 3 bases and V 3 bases, and 7 bases lay outside the gene matches. Looked up from germline, CDR1 is DFQATT and CDR2 is SNEGSKA (reference sequence). This CDR3 comprises 14 residues. The chain's CDR3 is CSARMGQDFYEQYF. DNA for the CDR3: TGCAGTGCTAGGATGGGACAGGATTTCTACGAGCAGTACTTC.